The clone carrying this T cell receptor (beta chain) was recorded once. The sample comes from a study of cytomegalovirus exposure and HLA in healthy donors. PCR primers comprised 60 Vbeta and 13 Jbeta primers. Produced via immunoSEQ multiplex PCR; TCRdb's table is partial and in-frame only. The sample has approximately 100,000 clones; approximately 80% are singletons. The CDR3 totals 18 residues. Losses at the gene ends were 2 bases for V and 7 bases for J; bases not matched to a gene: 11. Germline-derived CDR1 and CDR2 are MGHRA and YSYEKL. The J gene is TRBJ1-4, the V gene TRBV4-1; 12 nucleotides match TRBD1. The sequenced sample consisted of PBMCs. The clonotype was recovered from a man aged 50 or older in good health and CMV-seronegative. CDR3 sequence: CASSQWARDRGQAEKLFF. Here the CDR3 DNA reads TGCGCCAGCAGCCAATGGGCGAGGGACAGGGGGCAGGCTGAAAAACTGTTTTTT.